The rows below give T cell receptor beta chains drawn from one sample of a study of beta chain features in type 1 diabetes. Assay used: immunoSEQ multiplex PCR; TCRdb lists only in-frame clones, some missing. The repertoire holds 110,000 to 150,000 clones, with around 8.7% as singletons. The material sequenced was central memory CD4+ T cells from blood. Source of these receptors: a man aged 18 to 29 in good health. CDR3s include the opening cysteine and the closing phenylalanine or tryptophan. The order of the fields is D gene, J gene, V gene, clone size, CDR3 DNA, CDR3 protein. The D gene is left open where the match is weak. Some rows mark clone size as missing; the rest say once, few, many or name a class of expanded clone.

TRBD2 TRBJ2-7 TRBV30 few TGTGCCTTGATACCGGGACTAGCATCCCACGAGCAGTACTTC CALIPGLASHEQYF
TRBD2 TRBJ2-7 TRBV11-3 few TGTGCCAGCAGCCCCACCGGGACTAGTTTCTACGAGCAGTACTTC CASSPTGTSFYEQYF
TRBD2 TRBJ2-7 TRBV6-1 - TGTGCCAGCAGTGTAGCCGGGACTAGCGGGGGCTACGAGCAGTACTTC CASSVAGTSGGYEQYF
- TRBJ2-7 TRBV27 few TGTGCCAGCAGTTACGCCCATAGCTCCTACGAGCAGTACTTC CASSYAHSSYEQYF
- TRBJ2-7 TRBV9 few TGTGCCAGCAGCGGGGGAGATATCCACGAGCAGTACTTC CASSGGDIHEQYF
- TRBJ1-2 TRBV28 few TGTGCCAGCAGTATGACAGGACCGATAGGTGGCTACACCTTC CASSMTGPIGGYTF
TRBD2 TRBJ2-1 TRBV7-3 few TGTGCCAGCAGCCCTCGCAACCAACGACTAGCGGGGGGTGAGCAGTTCTTC CASSPRNQRLAGGEQFF
- TRBJ1-5 TRBV2 few TGTGCCAGCAGTGACCAGGGAAGCTATCAGCCCCAGCATTTT CASSDQGSYQPQHF
TRBD2 TRBJ2-5 TRBV7-2 - TGTGCCAGCAGACCAACTAGCGGAGATAGCCAAGAGACCCAGTACTTC CASRPTSGDSQETQYF
- TRBJ1-6 TRBV27 - TGTGCCAGCAGTTTAACCGGGGTGGGGTATAATTCACCCCTCCACTTT CASSLTGVGYNSPLHF
- TRBJ2-7 TRBV4-2 few TGTGCCAGCAGCCAAGACCTACAGGGCTACGAGCAGTACTTC CASSQDLQGYEQYF
TRBD2 TRBJ2-1 TRBV7-2 few TGTGCCAGCAGCCCGCCTAGCGGGGGTAACAATGAGCAGTTCTTC CASSPPSGGNNEQFF
- TRBJ2-5 TRBV13 - TGTGCCAGCAGCTTAAGAACTGGGGGGCAAGAGACCCAGTACTTC CASSLRTGGQETQYF
- TRBJ2-7 TRBV9 - TGTGCCAGCAGCCGGGGAGGGGGGAGCTACGAGCAGTACTTC CASSRGGGSYEQYF
TRBD2 TRBJ2-1 TRBV10-3 - TGTGCCATCAGTGCCAGCGGGGGGGCCTACAATGAGCAGTTCTTC CAISASGGAYNEQFF
- TRBJ1-5 TRBV4-2 - TGTGCCAGCAGCCAAGATCTCGGGGGCAATCAGCCCCAGCATTTT CASSQDLGGNQPQHF
- TRBJ2-5 TRBV2 many TGTGCCAGCAGCACGAGGCGGGGAGGCCGTGAGACCCAGTACTTC CASSTRRGGRETQYF
- TRBJ2-7 TRBV4-3 - TGCGCCAGCAGCCAAGTTGCGCAGGGGCGGTACGAGCAGTACTTC CASSQVAQGRYEQYF
- TRBJ1-3 TRBV2 - TGTGCCAGCACTCCAGGGAGGTTCTCTGGAAACACCATATATTTT CASTPGRFSGNTIYF
- TRBJ2-1 TRBV21-1 - TGTGCCAGCACCCCACGGACAGGGCGGGGTGAGCAGTTCTTC CASTPRTGRGEQFF
TRBD1 TRBJ2-7 TRBV18 few TGTGCCAGCTCACCCGGGACAGGGTCCTACGAGCAGTACTTC CASSPGTGSYEQYF
TRBD2 TRBJ2-3 TRBV9 - TGTGCCAGCAGCGAGGGACTAGCGGTTAGCACAGATACGCAGTATTTT CASSEGLAVSTDTQYF
- TRBJ2-2 TRBV5-4 few TGTGCCAGCAGCTTGTTTGGGAGGACCGGGGAGCTGTTTTTT CASSLFGRTGELFF
TRBD2 TRBJ2-5 TRBV5-6 few TGTGCCAGCAGCTCCCCTTCGGGGAGCGGGGGGTTGTGGGCGGAGACCCAGTACTTC CASSSPSGSGGLWAETQYF
- TRBJ2-3 TRBV5-6 - TGTGCCAGCAGCTGGGGCAGGGTTCAGGGTACGCAGTATTTT CASSWGRVQGTQYF
- TRBJ1-2 TRBV4-3 few TGCGCCAGCAGCCAAGAAGGCAATGGCGGGTATGGCTACACCTTC CASSQEGNGGYGYTF
TRBD1 TRBJ1-5 TRBV11-2 - TGTGCCAGCAGCTTACAGGGGGCGGGCAATCAGCCCCAGCATTTT CASSLQGAGNQPQHF
- TRBJ2-7 TRBV5-6 few TGTGCCACCCTTTCGAGTACAGGGCACTCCTACGAGCAGTACTTC CATLSSTGHSYEQYF
TRBD1 TRBJ2-3 TRBV19 - TGTGCCAGCCATGCCGGACAGGGCGACGGAACAGATACGCAGTATTTT CASHAGQGDGTDTQYF
- TRBJ2-1 TRBV11-2 few TGTGCCAGCAGCCCCTGGGGCCGGGGGGCGTACAATGAGCAGTTCTTC CASSPWGRGAYNEQFF
TRBD2 TRBJ2-1 TRBV2 few TGTGCCACCTCCCTCGCGCTTGGACTAGCGGGCAATGAGCAGTTCTTC CATSLALGLAGNEQFF
- TRBJ2-3 TRBV7-2 few TGTGCCAGCAGCAAGAGTAGAGGGCAGTATTTT CASSKSRGQYF
- TRBJ1-5 TRBV7-8 few TGTGCCAGCAGCTTAGGGCGGGTAGGCAATCAGCCCCAGCATTTT CASSLGRVGNQPQHF
- TRBJ1-2 TRBV6-1 few TGTGCCAGCAGTGCGAAGAGGGCAGACTATGGCTACACCTTC CASSAKRADYGYTF
- TRBJ2-3 TRBV7-9 many TGTGCCAGCAGCCTCACAGATACGCAGTATTTT CASSLTDTQYF
TRBD2 TRBJ2-5 TRBV4-2 - TGTGCCAGCAGCCAAATAGCGGGGGGGCCACAAGAGACCCAGTACTTC CASSQIAGGPQETQYF
TRBD2 TRBJ2-5 TRBV5-1 few TGCGCCAGCACCTTGGCGGGGGGCACACAAGAGACCCAGTACTTC CASTLAGGTQETQYF
- TRBJ1-1 TRBV7-9 few TGTGCCAGCAGCTTAGAACAGTTCGGCACTGAAGCTTTCTTT CASSLEQFGTEAFF
TRBD1 TRBJ2-5 TRBV7-6 few TGTGCCAGCAGCTGGGGAACAGGGGTCGAGACCCAGTACTTC CASSWGTGVETQYF
- TRBJ1-1 TRBV7-2 few TGTGCCAGCAGCTTAGGTATGAACACTGAAGCTTTCTTT CASSLGMNTEAFF
- TRBJ2-1 TRBV18 - TGTGCCAGCTCACTAACAGGACAAAGTGGCGATGAGCAGTTCTTC CASSLTGQSGDEQFF
TRBD2 TRBJ2-3 TRBV7-6 - TGTGCCAGCAGCCCACAGACTAGCGCAGATACGCAGTATTTT CASSPQTSADTQYF
TRBD1 TRBJ1-2 TRBV27 few TGTGCCAGCAGTTCCGACGACGGGACAGGGATCTACACCTTC CASSSDDGTGIYTF
- TRBJ1-4 TRBV5-1 few TGCGCCAGCAGCTTGGAGACAGCTAATGAAAAACTGTTTTTT CASSLETANEKLFF
- TRBJ1-5 TRBV5-1 - TGCGCCAGCAGCTTGGGACCGACACGGTTGGGCAATCAGCCCCAGCATTTT CASSLGPTRLGNQPQHF
TRBD2 TRBJ2-5 TRBV7-2 many TGTGCCAGCAGCTTGCACATGCTAGCGGGCCAAGAGACCCAGTACTTC CASSLHMLAGQETQYF
TRBD1 TRBJ2-1 TRBV11-2 few TGTGCCAGCAGCTTAGGAGTAAACAGGGGGCTTGATGAGCAGTTCTTC CASSLGVNRGLDEQFF
TRBD1 TRBJ1-5 TRBV7-2 few TGTGCCAGCAGCTTAGTAGGGGGCACCTATAGCAATCAGCCCCAGCATTTT CASSLVGGTYSNQPQHF
- TRBJ1-2 TRBV28 - TGTGCCAGCAGTTTAGGGCAGATTAACTATGGCTACACCTTC CASSLGQINYGYTF
TRBD2 TRBJ2-5 TRBV5-1 few TGCGCCAGCATTAGTCTAGCGGGGGGGCCGGAGACCCAGTACTTC CASISLAGGPETQYF
- TRBJ1-5 TRBV18 - TGTGCCAGCTCACCAGGATATGGGCAGGGTGAGAGTCAGCCCCAGCATTTT CASSPGYGQGESQPQHF
- TRBJ1-4 TRBV4-1 - TGCGCCAGCAGCCAAGAGAGAGGAGGAACAACTAATGAAAAACTGTTTTTT CASSQERGGTTNEKLFF
- TRBJ1-5 TRBV19 - TGTGCCAGTAGTACGACACGTAGCAATCAGCCCCAGCATTTT CASSTTRSNQPQHF
- TRBJ1-4 TRBV30 - TGTGCCTGGAGTGCAGACCTCCAGGGGATTGGAAAACTGTTTTTT CAWSADLQGIGKLFF
TRBD2 TRBJ2-1 TRBV11-3 few TGTGCCAGCAGCTTAGCGACGGGGGGGCGTCAGTTCTTC CASSLATGGRQFF
TRBD1 TRBJ2-1 TRBV28 - TGTGCCAGCACCGACGGACAGGGGGATGGGAATGAGCAGTTCTTC CASTDGQGDGNEQFF
- TRBJ2-3 TRBV5-4 - TGTGCCAGCAGCTTCGGCGGGGCCACAGATACGCAGTATTTT CASSFGGATDTQYF
TRBD2 TRBJ2-7 TRBV7-9 - TGTGCCAGCACCATAGCGGGGCCCACCTACGAGCAGTACTTC CASTIAGPTYEQYF
TRBD1 TRBJ1-1 TRBV30 - TGTGCCAGGAGCGGACAGGGGGGCACTGAAGCTTTCTTT CARSGQGGTEAFF